Only a few counts were recorded for the clone carrying this T cell receptor beta chain. What it recognizes is unknown. The data were taken from a study of T-cell memory formation after mild COVID-19. Study results and caveats: Clones contracting day 15 to 85 were balanced CD4/CD8; later expanders leaned CD4+. CM and EM subsets held most contracting CD4+ clones; EMRA held CD8+ ones. A subset of responding clones appeared in pre-infection memory, suggesting cross-reactive memory joined.

One entry per CDR3 protein, called by TCRdb with MiXCR from the 5' RACE reads. The sample has roughly 600,000 distinct CDR3 sequences; roughly 17% are singletons. V shed 4 bases and J shed 0 bases, with 14 bases lying between them. Germline-derived CDR1 and CDR2 are SGHNT and YYREEE (reference sequence). This CDR3 has 16 amino acids. The sequence was obtained from an adult woman who had mild COVID-19 (a few samples of this study predate the infection). Cell type and time point are not known. The sample was PBMCs or a T cell subset sorted from them (not recorded which). This chain joins TRBV5-4 and TRBJ1-3, with D possibly TRBD1 on 5 matching bases. The CDR3 nucleotides are TGTGCCAGCAGCGATCTGGGGACCGGCTCTGGAAACACCATATATTTT. It encodes CASSDLGTGSGNTIYF. The whole variable domain, filled in from reference TRBV5-4 and TRBJ1-3, reads ETGVTQSPTHLIKTRGQQVTLRCSSQSGHNTVSWYQQALGQGPQFIFQYYREEENGRGNFPPRFSGLQFPNYSSELNVNALELDDSALYLCASSDLGTGSGNTIYFGEGSWLTVV.